This T cell receptor beta chain emerged from a study of T cell responses to AZD1222 COVID-19 vaccine. CDR1 is KGHDR, CDR2 SFDVKD, per germline. The CDR3 has 15 residues. V lost 3 bases and J 1 base, leaving 11 bases between the germline ends. Measured with immunoSEQ multiplex PCR; TCRdb has only the in-frame clones, and not every one. The sample yields about 140,000 clones, around 90% seen once. The source was peripheral blood, collected 28 days after the second AZD1222 dose. The source of this sequence is an adult who received the AZD1222 COVID-19 vaccine. V and J are TRBV24-1 and TRBJ2-5; unclear D gene. This CDR3 is CATSDPARPQETQYF. The CDR3, as DNA: TGTGCCACCAGTGATCCCGCCCGACCCCAAGAGACCCAGTACTTC.